The clone carrying this T cell receptor (beta chain) was seen many times. Its cognate antigen is unknown. The entry originates in a study of neurological immune-mediated disorders. General study results and limits: The greatest TCR clonal expansion occurred in HTLV-1-associated myelopathy and the least in multiple sclerosis, which fell below healthy controls.

This CDR3 has 14 amino acids. The cDNA was generated by 5'RACE with 10-nucleotide random UMIs. MiXCR, applied by TCRdb to the 5' RACE reads, yields one record per CDR3 protein. The data show 65,000 to 85,000 distinct CDR3 sequences, 4.5% to 7.5% seen once. Time point: longitudinal time-point 2. Sequences were obtained from PBMCs. The gene calls are TRBV21-1 and TRBJ1-1. TRBV21-1 is assigned pseudogene status. This clonotype originated in a woman aged 60 to 75 with multiple sclerosis. For the CDR3, the DNA is TGTGCCAGCAGCAAGACTATGGAGGACACTGAAGCTTTCTTT. Its translation is CASSKTMEDTEAFF.